These 7 T cell receptor beta chains originate from one sample sequenced in a study of cytomegalovirus exposure and HLA in healthy donors listed by TCRdb under 2017. To prepare the library, the immunoSEQ multiplex PCR assay was applied. In TCRdb, the immuneACCESS table is reduced to in-frame sequences with V and J assigned. These tables do not hold every clone; where another copy was compared, an unresolved V gene accounts for under half, and the others remain unexplained. The sample contains 200,000 or so clones, around four fifths of them found a single time. Clones ranked in the top ten supply roughly 6% of the sample. The sample consisted of PBMCs. These receptors originate from a woman aged 18-29 years in good health and CMV-seronegative.

V usage is TRBV6-5 and J usage is TRBJ1-1, with a weak D call TRBD1 (5 bases). The V and J ends lost 0 bases and 5 bases respectively, with 13 bases between them. Germline V lookup: CDR1 MNHEY, CDR2 SVGAGI. CDR3 length: 15 residues. The CDR3 loop reads CASSYSFGGSTEAFF. The CDR3 DNA sequence: TGTGCCAGCAGTTACTCCTTCGGGGGAAGTACTGAAGCTTTCTTT.

In this sample, this clone turned up a few times. The same CDR3 can be traced to other DNA sequences in this sample. The genes are TRBV9 and TRBJ1-2; D call uncertain. Germline CDR1 and CDR2: SGDLS and YYNGEE. Trimming removed 0 bases from V and 1 base from J, with 4 bases in between. The CDR3 is 13 amino acids. The chain's CDR3 is CASSVAGNYGYTF. CDR3 coding DNA: TGTGCCAGCAGCGTAGCCGGTAACTATGGCTACACCTTC.

This chain links TRBV5-6 with TRBJ2-1; weak D call: TRBD2 (6 bases). Trimming left V 5 bases short and J 7 bases short, with 7 bases between. Germline loops: CDR1 SGHDT, CDR2 YYEEEE. CDR3 size: 11 residues. The CDR3 coding sequence is TGTGCCAGCAGTGCGGGGAATGAGCAGTTCTTC. Translated, it gives CASSAGNEQFF.

The rearrangement uses TRBV2 and TRBJ1-2, with D perhaps TRBD1 (5 bases). CDR1 is SNHLY and CDR2 is FYNNEI in the germline V gene. The CDR3 length is 12 residues. V dropped 3 bases and J dropped 8 bases, with 10 bases sitting between them. As DNA, the CDR3 is TGTGCCAGCAGTGAGACAGTCGGGGGCTACACCTTC. Protein: CASSETVGGYTF.

The rearrangement joins TRBV9 to TRBJ1-2, with TRBD1 identical over 7 bases. Trimming at V came to 0 bases and at J to 4 bases, leaving 3 bases not matched to a gene. The CDR3 contains 14 residues. Germline V CDR1 and CDR2: SGDLS, YYNGEE. CDR3 sequence reads: CASSVAEGAYGYTF. CDR3 bases: TGTGCCAGCAGCGTAGCCGAGGGGGCCTATGGCTACACCTTC.

This rearrangement joins TRBV6-6 to TRBJ1-5, with D perhaps TRBD1 (5 bases). This CDR3 spans 14 amino acids. V was shortened by 8 bases and J by 1 base, with 12 bases between the two germline ends. In germline, CDR1 is MNHNY, CDR2 SVGAGI (reference sequence). CDR3 amino acids: CASRRQSSNQPQHF. The CDR3 coding sequence is TGTGCCAGCCGTAGACAGTCGAGCAATCAGCCCCAGCATTTT.

The chain links TRBV9 to TRBJ2-3, with D uncertain. In germline, CDR1 is SGDLS, CDR2 YYNGEE. Trimming left V 3 bases short and J 2 bases short, with 7 bases between. The CDR3 spans 13 residues. The CDR3 nucleotides read TGTGCCAGCAGCGGCCAGGTCACAGATACGCAGTATTTT. Translated: CASSGQVTDTQYF.